There are many counts of the clone carrying this T cell receptor beta chain. Its antigen is undetermined. The sample comes from a study of CD8+CD57+ T cells in acquired aplastic anemia. Whole-study context: DNA per sorted CD4+ or CD8+ sample ranged roughly 0.18 to 30 ug, averaging 3.2 ug.

General study points: Patients had twenty-nine CD8+ CDR3 sequences in common with controls (the shared set).

Researchers used genomic DNA as the template to profile TCR beta VDJ and CDR3. TCRdb called the reads again in MiXCR, with one record for every CDR3 protein. Of fewer than 250,000 distinct CDR3 sequences listed, less than 65% are singletons. Trimming took 5 bases from V and 3 from J; bases not matched to a gene: 9. Germline CDR1 MNHEY, CDR2 SVGAGI. This CDR3 comprises 15 residues. The sample comprised sorted CD4+, CD8+, or CD8+CD57+ T cells (not recorded which) from PBMCs. This chain connects TRBV6-5 to TRBJ1-1; 7 positions match TRBD1. The receptor's source is a human donor in good health, serving as a control. The CDR3 is CASSRRHTGDTEAFF. CDR3 nucleotide sequence: TGTGCCAGCAGTCGTAGACACACAGGGGACACTGAAGCTTTCTTT.